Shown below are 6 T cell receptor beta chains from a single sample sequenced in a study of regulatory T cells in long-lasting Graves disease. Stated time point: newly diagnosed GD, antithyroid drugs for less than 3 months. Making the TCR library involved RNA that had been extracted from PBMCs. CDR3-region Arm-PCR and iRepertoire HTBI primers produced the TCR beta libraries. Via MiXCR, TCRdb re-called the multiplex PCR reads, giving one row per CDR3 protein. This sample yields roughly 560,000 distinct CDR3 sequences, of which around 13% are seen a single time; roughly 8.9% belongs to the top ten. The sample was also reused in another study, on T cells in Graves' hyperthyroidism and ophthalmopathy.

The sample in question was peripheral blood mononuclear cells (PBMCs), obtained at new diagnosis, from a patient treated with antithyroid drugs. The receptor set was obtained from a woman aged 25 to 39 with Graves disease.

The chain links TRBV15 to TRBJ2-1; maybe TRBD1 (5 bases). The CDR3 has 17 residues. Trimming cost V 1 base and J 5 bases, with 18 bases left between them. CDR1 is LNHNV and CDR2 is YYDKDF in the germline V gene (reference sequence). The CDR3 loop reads CATSRGRDLGPHNEQFF. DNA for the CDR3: TGTGCCACCAGCAGAGGCCGCGATTTGGGGCCCCACAATGAGCAGTTCTTC.

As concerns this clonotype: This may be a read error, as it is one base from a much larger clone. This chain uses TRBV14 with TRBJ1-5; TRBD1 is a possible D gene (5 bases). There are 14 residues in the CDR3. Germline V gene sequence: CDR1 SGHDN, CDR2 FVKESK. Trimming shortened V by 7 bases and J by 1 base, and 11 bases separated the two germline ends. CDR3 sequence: CASNGGGSNQPQHF. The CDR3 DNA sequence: TGTGCCAGCAACGGGGGGGGGAGCAATCAGCCCCAGCATTTT. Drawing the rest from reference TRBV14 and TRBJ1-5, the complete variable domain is EAGVTQFPSHSVIEKGQTVTLRCDPISGHDNLYWYRRVMGKEIKFLLHFVKESKQDESGMPNNRFLAERTGGTYSTLKVQPAELEDSGVYFCASNGGGSNQPQHFGDGTRLSIL.

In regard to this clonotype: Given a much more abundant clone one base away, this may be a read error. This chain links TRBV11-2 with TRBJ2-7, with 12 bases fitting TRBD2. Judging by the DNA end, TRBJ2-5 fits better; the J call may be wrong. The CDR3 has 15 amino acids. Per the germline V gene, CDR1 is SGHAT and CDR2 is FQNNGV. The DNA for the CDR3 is TGTGCCAGCAGCAGAGCGGGACTAGCGGGAGAGACCCAGTACTTC. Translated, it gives CASSRAGLAGETQYF.

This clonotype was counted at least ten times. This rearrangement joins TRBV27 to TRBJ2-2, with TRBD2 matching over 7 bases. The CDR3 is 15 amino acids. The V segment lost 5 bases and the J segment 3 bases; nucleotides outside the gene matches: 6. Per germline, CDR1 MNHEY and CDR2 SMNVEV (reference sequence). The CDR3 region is CASSPWEGDTGELFF. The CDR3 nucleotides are TGTGCCAGCAGTCCCTGGGAGGGTGACACCGGGGAGCTGTTTTTT.

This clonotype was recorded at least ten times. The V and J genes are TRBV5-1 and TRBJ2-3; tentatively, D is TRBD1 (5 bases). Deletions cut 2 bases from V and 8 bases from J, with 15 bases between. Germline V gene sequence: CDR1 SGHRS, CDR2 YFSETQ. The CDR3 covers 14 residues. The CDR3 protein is CASSLLTEEGTQYF. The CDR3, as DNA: TGCGCCAGCAGCTTATTGACAGAGGAAGGTACGCAGTATTTT.

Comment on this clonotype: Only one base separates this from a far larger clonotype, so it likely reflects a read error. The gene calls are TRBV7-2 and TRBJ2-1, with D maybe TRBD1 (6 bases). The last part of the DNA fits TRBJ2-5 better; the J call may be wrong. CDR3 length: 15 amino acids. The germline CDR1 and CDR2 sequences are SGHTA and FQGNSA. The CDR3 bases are TGTGCCAGCAGCTTAGATATAGGACAGCAAGAGACCCAGTACTTC. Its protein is CASSLDIGQQETQYF.